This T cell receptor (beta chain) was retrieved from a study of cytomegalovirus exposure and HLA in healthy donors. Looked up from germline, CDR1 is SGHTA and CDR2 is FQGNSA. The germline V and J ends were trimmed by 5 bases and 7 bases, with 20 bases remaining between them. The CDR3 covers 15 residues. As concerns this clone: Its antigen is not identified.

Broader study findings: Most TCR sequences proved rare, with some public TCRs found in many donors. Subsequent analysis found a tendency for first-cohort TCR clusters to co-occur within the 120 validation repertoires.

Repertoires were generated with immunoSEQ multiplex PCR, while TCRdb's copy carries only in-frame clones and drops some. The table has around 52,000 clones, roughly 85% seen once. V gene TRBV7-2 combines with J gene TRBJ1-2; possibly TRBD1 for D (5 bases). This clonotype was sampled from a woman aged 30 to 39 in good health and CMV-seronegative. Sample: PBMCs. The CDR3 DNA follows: TGTGCCAGCAGCACCCGTGAAGGGGTGAGAAGTGGCTACACCTTC. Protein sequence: CASSTREGVRSGYTF.